Sequencing of this TCR beta chain was carried out in a study of blood T cell repertoires in COVID-19. About the study: Whether acute or convalescent, the COVID-19 samples came from the United States, Italy and Spain. Sources were T cells, B-cell-depleted T cells, or PBMCs; the material itself was cDNA or gDNA.

The Seattle patients joined while their infection was active and were tracked longitudinally afterward. In the original processing: Reference gene primer amplification gave nucleated cell count estimates. This table comes from immunoSEQ multiplex PCR, and its TCRdb copy is limited to in-frame clones, with some not included. V and J calls and clone size are given by that table; D and trimming were obtained from the DNA. In the table there are about 250,000 clones, around 85% of which are singletons. The receptor was isolated from a human donor with COVID-19, enrolled during active disease. The donor label of this sample is uncertain. Sequencing used peripheral blood.

The CDR3 sequence is CASSLDRTNTEAFF. The CDR3 DNA is TGTGCCAGTAGTCTGGACAGGACGAACACTGAAGCTTTCTTT. The chain combines TRBV19 with TRBJ1-1; 7 bases fit TRBD1. V shed 5 bases and J 1 base; nucleotides not matched to a gene: 4. CDR3 size: 14 residues. Germline CDR1 reads LNHDA; CDR2 reads SQIVND (reference sequence).